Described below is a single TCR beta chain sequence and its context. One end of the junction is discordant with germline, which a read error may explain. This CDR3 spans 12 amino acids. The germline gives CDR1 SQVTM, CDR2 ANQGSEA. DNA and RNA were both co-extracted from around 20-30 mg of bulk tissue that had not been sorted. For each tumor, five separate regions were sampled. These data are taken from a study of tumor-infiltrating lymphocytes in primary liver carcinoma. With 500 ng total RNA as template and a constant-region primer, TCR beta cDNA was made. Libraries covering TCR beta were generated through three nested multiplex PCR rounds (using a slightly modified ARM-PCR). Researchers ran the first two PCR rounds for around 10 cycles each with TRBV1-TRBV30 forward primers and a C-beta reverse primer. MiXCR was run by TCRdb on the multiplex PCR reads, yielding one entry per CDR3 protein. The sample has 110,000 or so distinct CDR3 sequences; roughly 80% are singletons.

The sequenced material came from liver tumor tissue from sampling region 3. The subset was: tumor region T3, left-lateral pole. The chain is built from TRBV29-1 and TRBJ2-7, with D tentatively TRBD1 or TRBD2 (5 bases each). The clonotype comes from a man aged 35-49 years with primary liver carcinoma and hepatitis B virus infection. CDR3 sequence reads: CSAWDPMGEKYF. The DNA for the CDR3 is TGCAGCGCCTGGGACCCTATGGGCGAGAAGTACTTC.